These 18 T cell receptor beta chains share one sample of origin, sequenced in a study of human T cells and chemical hapten exposure. Sample time point: patch test 1, 2 weeks after DPC sensitization. Stated treatment: therapeutic diphenylcyclopropenone sensitization with weekly scalp DPC. TCRdb recomputed calls from the RACE reads with MiXCR, one row per CDR3 protein. The sample carries 65,000 to 85,000 distinct CDR3 sequences, about 10% recorded once. This specimen consisted of whole blood, obtained in connection with sensitization to the hapten diphenylcyclopropenone (DPC). These receptors were taken from a woman aged 55 to 70 with alopecia areata. Some clones in this sample may be carry-over from other donors' samples.

The J gene is TRBJ2-5, the V gene TRBV10-3; D ambiguous. CDR1 and CDR2 from the germline V gene are ENHRY and SYGVKD. The CDR3 has 13 amino acids. Trimming took 6 bases from V and 1 from J, leaving 9 bases between them. The CDR3 DNA follows: TGTGCCATCAGGTTACCAGCCCAAGAGACCCAGTACTTC. Translated: CAIRLPAQETQYF.

This clonotype was counted ten times or more. The chain carries TRBV4-2 and TRBJ1-1, with a possible D match to TRBD1 (6 bases). V was clipped by 5 bases and J by 4 bases, with 20 bases between them. Germline CDR1 is LGHNA and CDR2 is YNFKEQ. CDR3 length: 16 amino acids. The CDR3 DNA reads TGTGCCAGCAGCGCCCCGACCGGGGGCGCGGGCACTGAAGCTTTCTTT. Residues: CASSAPTGGAGTEAFF.

This chain links TRBV29-1 with TRBJ2-2, with unresolved D. CDR3 length: 10 amino acids. The germline V and J ends were trimmed by 5 bases and 7 bases, with 5 bases remaining between them. Germline CDR1 reads SQVTM; CDR2 reads ANQGSEA. The CDR3 is CSVRNGELFF. As DNA, the CDR3 is TGCAGCGTTCGGAACGGGGAGCTGTTTTTT.

In its sample, this clonotype was seen many times. The chain links TRBV4-2 to TRBJ2-6; 7 nucleotides line up with TRBD2. V was clipped by 1 base and J by 0 bases; unmatched bases: 18. This CDR3 is 22 amino acids long. The germline V gene encodes CDR1 LGHNA and CDR2 YNFKEQ. CDR3 nucleotides: TGTGCCAGCAGCCAAGCTTTCGGCCTAGCGGAGGCAACTCCCTCTGGGGCCAACGTCCTGACTTTC. Its translation: CASSQAFGLAEATPSGANVLTF.

This clonotype was recorded at least ten times. This chain connects TRBV7-3 to TRBJ1-2, with D hard to call. Germline loops: CDR1 SGHTA, CDR2 FQGTGA. The CDR3 totals 14 residues. Trimming took 0 bases from V and 2 from J, leaving 7 bases between them. This chain's CDR3 is CASSLTGGNYGYTF. In DNA, the CDR3 is TGTGCCAGCAGCTTAACGGGAGGGAACTATGGCTACACCTTC.

V gene TRBV6-1 combines with J gene TRBJ1-4, with a possible D match to TRBD1 (5 bases). The germline V gene has CDR1 MNHNS and CDR2 SASEGT. V was pared by 8 bases and J by 7 bases, with 20 bases between. The CDR3 spans 15 residues. The CDR3 nucleotides are TGTGCCAGCGTCCTTTACAGGTCGGCTCGTGAAAAACTGTTTTTT. Translating gives CASVLYRSAREKLFF.

A few counts support this clonotype. V gene TRBV27 combines with J gene TRBJ2-2; a weak D match, TRBD1 (6 bases). The CDR3 runs to 16 residues. Germline assignment: CDR1 MNHEY and CDR2 SMNVEV (reference sequence). With 3 bases removed from V and 3 bases from J, the gap between germline ends came to 14 bases. The CDR3 nucleotides read TGTGCCAGCAGTTTCGGGGACACCCCATACACCGGGGAGCTGTTTTTT. Its protein is CASSFGDTPYTGELFF.

In this sample, this clonotype turned up many times. The chain links TRBV7-2 to TRBJ2-7, with D maybe TRBD2 (5 bases). The V end was cut by 7 bases, the J end by 4 bases, with 17 bases between. The CDR3 length is 14 residues. Germline V CDR1 and CDR2: SGHTA, FQGNSA. CDR3 region: CASTPRTGNYEQYF. For the CDR3, the DNA is TGTGCCAGCACCCCGAGGACGGGGAATTACGAGCAGTACTTC.

This clonotype was counted at least ten times. The chain links TRBV28 to TRBJ1-5, with 8 positions matching TRBD1. Germline CDR1 MDHEN, CDR2 SYDVKM. The J segment lost 3 bases and the V segment lost 7 bases, leaving 8 bases of the junction unmatched. The CDR3 consists of 15 residues. The DNA for the CDR3 is TGTGCCAGCACCTTCGGACAGGGAGTCAATCAGCCCCAGCATTTT. Its protein is CASTFGQGVNQPQHF.

The chain carries TRBV7-9 and TRBJ1-3; D call uncertain. Germline lookup yields CDR1 SEHNR and CDR2 FQNEAQ (reference sequence). V was clipped by 2 bases and J by 1 base, with 18 bases between them. This CDR3 is built from 18 residues. The CDR3 sequence is CASSLTGVGILSGNTIYF. As DNA, the CDR3 is TGTGCCAGCAGCTTAACCGGAGTAGGAATTTTGTCTGGAAACACCATATATTTT.

The V and J genes are TRBV18 and TRBJ1-2; D remains unclear. The CDR3 length is 15 residues. V lost 3 bases, J lost 0 bases, and 11 bases lay in between. Germline V lookup: CDR1 KGHSH, CDR2 LQKENI. The CDR3 DNA reads TGTGCCAGCTCACCCTACAGAGGAGCTAACTATGGCTACACCTTC. It translates to CASSPYRGANYGYTF.

This clonotype was detected ten times or more. This chain connects TRBV7-9 to TRBJ1-1; 7 positions agree with TRBD1. The germline V gene encodes CDR1 SEHNR and CDR2 FQNEAQ (reference sequence). The CDR3 consists of 14 residues. The trim removed 5 bases at V and 8 bases at J, leaving 11 bases unmatched. The CDR3 bases are TGTGCCAGCAGCCCATCCAGGGACAGCGGAGAAGCTTTCTTT. Translated, it gives CASSPSRDSGEAFF.

This clonotype was seen at least ten times. DNA of the CDR3: TGTGCCAGCAGCCAAGGAGAACGGCCCCAGCATTTT. This encodes CASSQGERPQHF. The chain is built from TRBV5-6 and TRBJ1-5; D is unresolved. The ends were cut back, 4 bases at V and 9 bases at J, with 11 bases in the middle. Looked up from germline, CDR1 is SGHDT and CDR2 is YYEEEE. The CDR3 spans 12 residues.

This clonotype was found a few times. The chain employs TRBV7-9 and TRBJ2-7, with 10 bases identical to TRBD2. The V and J ends lost 1 base and 0 bases, in that order; junction bases with no gene match: 6. The CDR3 runs 17 residues. Germline CDR1 reads SEHNR; CDR2 reads FQNEAQ (reference sequence). The CDR3 here is CASSLVLTSGLSYEQYF. DNA for the CDR3: TGTGCCAGCAGCTTAGTTCTGACTAGCGGGCTCTCCTACGAGCAGTACTTC.

The chain uses TRBV6-1 and TRBJ2-7; possibly TRBD1 for D (5 bases). Deletions cut 2 bases from V and 4 bases from J, with 18 bases between. Germline lookup yields CDR1 MNHNS and CDR2 SASEGT. The CDR3 loop spans 16 amino acids. The DNA for the CDR3 is TGTGCCAGCAGTGAAAAGTTCTTAGGGGCTTGGTACGAGCAGTACTTC. Translated, it gives CASSEKFLGAWYEQYF.

V gene TRBV12-3 or TRBV12-4 combines with J gene TRBJ2-2; D remains ambiguous. The V and J ends lost 6 bases and 0 bases respectively, with 14 bases between them. This CDR3 contains 16 residues. Here the CDR3 DNA reads TGTGCCAGCAGCCCCCTTCGCGTAGCGAACACCGGGGAGCTGTTTTTT. This codes for CASSPLRVANTGELFF.

The chain employs TRBV5-4 and TRBJ2-7; D is unresolved. V lost 2 bases and J lost 2, with 14 bases in between. The CDR3 covers 15 residues. CDR1 is SGHNT, CDR2 YYREEE, per germline (reference sequence). The CDR3 here is CASSFGPDGAYEQYF. The DNA for the CDR3 is TGTGCCAGCAGCTTCGGTCCCGACGGAGCCTACGAGCAGTACTTC.

This clonotype came up a few times. The chain employs TRBV18 and TRBJ2-1; 9 bases line up with TRBD2. Trimming took 6 bases from V and 3 from J; bases not matched to a gene: 3. The CDR3 is 14 amino acids. Germline V lookup: CDR1 KGHSH, CDR2 LQKENI. In nucleotides, the CDR3 is TGTGCCAGCTCGCGGGGGGGCGGCTACAATGAGCAGTTCTTC. It translates to CASSRGGGYNEQFF. The full variable domain, rest sourced from reference TRBV18 and TRBJ2-1, is NAGVMQNPRHLVRRRGQEARLRCSPMKGHSHVYWYRQLPEEGLKFMVYLQKENIIDESGMPKERFSAEFPKEGPSILRIQQVVRGDSAAYFCASSRGGGYNEQFFGPGTRLTVL.